The rows below give T cell receptor beta chains drawn from one sample of a study of T cells in Graves' hyperthyroidism and ophthalmopathy. Each CDR3 protein is one row after TCRdb ran MiXCR on the multiplex PCR reads. The top ten clones hold over 11% of a sample with about 570,000 distinct CDR3 sequences, about 15% of them seen once. Sequencing used blood. The receptors stem from a woman aged 40 to 50 with Graves' hyperthyroidism. The CDR3 runs from the conserved cysteine through the conserved F or W. Fields, in order: clone size, V gene, J gene, D gene, CDR3 protein, CDR3 DNA. A D gene is named only where the DNA matches it firmly. Some rows mark clone size as missing; the rest say once, few, many or name a class of expanded clone.

clone_size: -
v_call: TRBV19
j_call: TRBJ1-2
d_call: -
cdr3_aa: CASSQHGDNYGYTF
cdr3_nt: TGTGCCAGTAGTCAACATGGGGACAACTATGGCTACACCTTC

clone_size: few
v_call: TRBV5-6
j_call: TRBJ2-1
d_call: -
cdr3_aa: CASSSEGGLSSYNEQFF
cdr3_nt: TGTGCCAGCAGCTCAGAGGGGGGACTTTCGTCCTACAATGAGCAGTTCTTC

clone_size: many
v_call: TRBV27
j_call: TRBJ2-3
d_call: -
cdr3_aa: CASSFLLGLREDTQYF
cdr3_nt: TGTGCCAGCAGTTTCTTATTGGGCCTTCGGGAGGATACGCAGTATTTT

clone_size: few
v_call: TRBV7-2
j_call: TRBJ1-6
d_call: TRBD1
cdr3_aa: CASSLGGQGYNSPLHF
cdr3_nt: TGTGCCAGCAGCTTGGGGGGACAGGGCTATAATTCACCCCTCCACTTT

clone_size: once
v_call: TRBV20-1
j_call: TRBJ1-2
d_call: TRBD1
cdr3_aa: CSAPSRDRKYGYTF
cdr3_nt: TGCAGTGCTCCTTCCCGGGACAGAAAATATGGCTACACCTTC

clone_size: many
v_call: TRBV11-2
j_call: TRBJ1-3
d_call: -
cdr3_aa: CASGVFGNTIYF
cdr3_nt: TGTGCCAGCGGGGTTTTCGGAAACACCATATATTTT

clone_size: many
v_call: TRBV30
j_call: TRBJ2-7
d_call: -
cdr3_aa: CAWSVRLSGEQYF
cdr3_nt: TGTGCCTGGAGTGTACGGTTATCGGGAGAGCAGTACTTC

clone_size: few
v_call: TRBV29-1
j_call: TRBJ2-3
d_call: TRBD2
cdr3_aa: CSVVGTSGMHSTDTQYF
cdr3_nt: TGCAGCGTTGTAGGGACTAGCGGGATGCATAGCACAGATACGCAGTATTTT

clone_size: -
v_call: TRBV12-3/TRBV12-4
j_call: TRBJ2-1
d_call: TRBD2
cdr3_aa: CASSSGGGPAGVYEQFF
cdr3_nt: TGTGCCAGCAGCTCCGGGGGGGGGCCAGCGGGAGTTTATGAGCAGTTCTTC

clone_size: few
v_call: TRBV6-5
j_call: TRBJ1-4
d_call: TRBD1
cdr3_aa: CASSWDRAGEELFF
cdr3_nt: TGTGCCAGCAGTTGGGACAGGGCCGGCGAAGAACTGTTTTTT

clone_size: -
v_call: TRBV7-2
j_call: TRBJ2-7
d_call: TRBD1
cdr3_aa: CASTGGWYEQYF
cdr3_nt: TGTGCCAGCACAGGGGGCTGGTACGAGCAGTACTTC

clone_size: many
v_call: TRBV3-1
j_call: TRBJ2-7
d_call: -
cdr3_aa: CASSQAPGSVYEQYF
cdr3_nt: TGTGCCAGCAGCCAAGCCCCGGGTTCAGTGTACGAGCAGTACTTC

clone_size: many
v_call: TRBV6-1
j_call: TRBJ2-1
d_call: -
cdr3_aa: CATLGDKYYNEQFF
cdr3_nt: TGTGCCACCCTCGGGGACAAATACTACAATGAGCAGTTCTTC

clone_size: many
v_call: TRBV20-1
j_call: TRBJ1-2
d_call: -
cdr3_aa: CSASTPYNYGYTF
cdr3_nt: TGCAGTGCGTCTACGCCTTACAACTATGGCTACACCTTC

clone_size: few
v_call: TRBV20-1
j_call: TRBJ1-4
d_call: -
cdr3_aa: CSARDVNTNEKLFF
cdr3_nt: TGCAGTGCTAGAGACGTAAACACTAATGAAAAACTGTTTTTT

clone_size: -
v_call: TRBV5-6
j_call: TRBJ1-2
d_call: TRBD1
cdr3_aa: CASSLVSGGDGYGYTF
cdr3_nt: TGTGCCAGCAGCTTGGTATCAGGGGGCGACGGCTATGGCTACACCTTC

clone_size: many
v_call: TRBV7-2
j_call: TRBJ2-5
d_call: TRBD2
cdr3_aa: CASSLGQREGRRETQYF
cdr3_nt: TGTGCCAGCAGCTTAGGGCAGCGGGAGGGCCGGAGAGAGACCCAGTACTTC

clone_size: many
v_call: TRBV7-6
j_call: TRBJ2-7
d_call: -
cdr3_aa: CASSWKEDYEQYF
cdr3_nt: TGTGCCAGCAGCTGGAAGGAAGACTACGAGCAGTACTTC

clone_size: many
v_call: TRBV9
j_call: TRBJ2-1
d_call: TRBD2
cdr3_aa: CASSVFGTSGLNEQFF
cdr3_nt: TGTGCCAGCAGCGTGTTCGGGACTAGCGGGCTCAATGAGCAGTTCTTC